A selection of T cell receptor beta chains follows, all from one sample in a study of response to subunit inactivated influenza vaccine. A single record per CDR3 protein comes from TCRdb applying MiXCR to the RT-PCR reads. The data hold around 650,000 distinct CDR3 sequences, with roughly 14% observed a single time. Sequenced here: PBMCs from blood, sampled approximately 13 days after vaccination. The source of these receptors is a man between 50 and 59 years old who received an inactivated influenza vaccine. CDR3s include the opening cysteine and the closing phenylalanine or tryptophan. Fields, in order: V gene, J gene, D gene, clone size, CDR3 DNA, CDR3 protein. A D gene is named only where the DNA matches it firmly. The size field is filled for only some rows; it gives once, few, many or a size class.

v_call: TRBV20-1
j_call: TRBJ2-2
d_call: .
clone_size: .
cdr3_nt: TGCAGTGCTTTACCCGGGACCCGAGGTGGGGAGCTGTTTTTT
cdr3_aa: CSALPGTRGGELFF

v_call: TRBV7-9
j_call: TRBJ2-2
d_call: TRBD1
clone_size: few
cdr3_nt: TGTGCCAGCAGAACGGGACAGGGCTACGGGGAGCTGTTTTTT
cdr3_aa: CASRTGQGYGELFF

v_call: TRBV4-3
j_call: TRBJ1-4
d_call: .
clone_size: .
cdr3_nt: TGCGCCAGCAGCCGCGGTGGGGGAAATGAAAAACTGTTTTTT
cdr3_aa: CASSRGGGNEKLFF

v_call: TRBV5-1
j_call: TRBJ2-1
d_call: .
clone_size: few
cdr3_nt: TGCGCCAGCAGCTTGGGCGGGGTCGTATTCGATGAGCAGTTCTTC
cdr3_aa: CASSLGGVVFDEQFF

v_call: TRBV3-1
j_call: TRBJ1-5
d_call: .
clone_size: few
cdr3_nt: TGTGCCAGCGGTCAAACAGGGTTTGGCAATCAGCCCCAGCATTTT
cdr3_aa: CASGQTGFGNQPQHF

v_call: TRBV5-6
j_call: TRBJ2-3
d_call: .
clone_size: once
cdr3_nt: TGTGCCAGCGGCTCCCCCCCGATGGGAGATACGCAGTATTTT
cdr3_aa: CASGSPPMGDTQYF

v_call: TRBV11-2
j_call: TRBJ1-5
d_call: .
clone_size: .
cdr3_nt: TGTGCCAGCAGCCAGGAAGGACAATATAGCAATCAGCCCCAGCATTTT
cdr3_aa: CASSQEGQYSNQPQHF

v_call: TRBV3-1
j_call: TRBJ1-6
d_call: TRBD1
clone_size: few
cdr3_nt: TGTGCCAGCAGCCAATCACAGGGGTACAATTCACCCCTCCACTTT
cdr3_aa: CASSQSQGYNSPLHF

v_call: TRBV12-3/TRBV12-4
j_call: TRBJ2-7
d_call: .
clone_size: .
cdr3_nt: TGTGCCAGCAGTTTAGCGGGGAGGCTCGAGCAGTACTTC
cdr3_aa: CASSLAGRLEQYF

v_call: TRBV2
j_call: TRBJ1-5
d_call: TRBD1
clone_size: few
cdr3_nt: TGTGCCAGCAGGGGGGACAGGCCTAATCAGCCCCAGCATTTT
cdr3_aa: CASRGDRPNQPQHF

v_call: TRBV5-1
j_call: TRBJ2-3
d_call: .
clone_size: few
cdr3_nt: TGCGCCAGCAGCTTCGCTCCCACACCAGATACGCAGTATTTT
cdr3_aa: CASSFAPTPDTQYF

v_call: TRBV5-1
j_call: TRBJ2-7
d_call: TRBD1
clone_size: few
cdr3_nt: TGCGCCAGCAGCGTGAGGACAGGGGGACCCTACGAGCAGTACTTC
cdr3_aa: CASSVRTGGPYEQYF

v_call: TRBV6-1
j_call: TRBJ2-5
d_call: TRBD2
clone_size: .
cdr3_nt: TGTGCCAGCAGCCACATGCCGGGGGGGGAGACCCAGTACTTC
cdr3_aa: CASSHMPGGETQYF

v_call: TRBV20-1
j_call: TRBJ1-5
d_call: TRBD1
clone_size: few
cdr3_nt: TGCAGTGCATACCGCGACAGGGAGGATCAGCCCCAGCATTTT
cdr3_aa: CSAYRDREDQPQHF

v_call: TRBV28
j_call: TRBJ2-3
d_call: .
clone_size: .
cdr3_nt: TGTGCCAGCAGTACCCACTTCACAGATACGCAGTATTTT
cdr3_aa: CASSTHFTDTQYF

v_call: TRBV24-1
j_call: TRBJ2-5
d_call: TRBD2
clone_size: .
cdr3_nt: TGTGCCACTGGACTAGCGGGGGCCTACCAAGAGACCCAGTACTTC
cdr3_aa: CATGLAGAYQETQYF

v_call: TRBV6-2/TRBV6-3
j_call: TRBJ2-3
d_call: .
clone_size: .
cdr3_nt: TGTGCCAGCAGTGGGTCGGGTACCCTCCCAGATACGCAGTATTTT
cdr3_aa: CASSGSGTLPDTQYF

v_call: TRBV7-2
j_call: TRBJ2-2
d_call: TRBD1
clone_size: few
cdr3_nt: TGTGCCAGCAGCACACAGGGGACAGCCGGGGAGCTGTTTTTT
cdr3_aa: CASSTQGTAGELFF

v_call: TRBV5-6
j_call: TRBJ2-7
d_call: .
clone_size: .
cdr3_nt: TGTGCCAGCAGCATGACAGAGTCCTACGAGCAGTACTTC
cdr3_aa: CASSMTESYEQYF

v_call: TRBV20-1
j_call: TRBJ2-4
d_call: .
clone_size: few
cdr3_nt: TGCAGTGCTAGAGAAGGGAGGTCCAAAAACATTCAGTACTTC
cdr3_aa: CSAREGRSKNIQYF

v_call: TRBV4-3
j_call: TRBJ2-3
d_call: TRBD1
clone_size: .
cdr3_nt: TGCGCCAGCAGCTCTCCGGGACAGGGGGCAATAGATACGCAGTATTTT
cdr3_aa: CASSSPGQGAIDTQYF

v_call: TRBV9
j_call: TRBJ2-3
d_call: .
clone_size: .
cdr3_nt: TGTGCCAGCAGCGTAGAGGTGTATCCCACAGATACGCAGTATTTT
cdr3_aa: CASSVEVYPTDTQYF

v_call: TRBV6-5
j_call: TRBJ2-1
d_call: .
clone_size: few
cdr3_nt: TGTGCCACCCGGGACGTTTACAATGAGCAGTTCTTC
cdr3_aa: CATRDVYNEQFF

v_call: TRBV15
j_call: TRBJ1-2
d_call: .
clone_size: .
cdr3_nt: TGTGCCACCAGCAGAGACATGGTCGACGGAAACACCTTC
cdr3_aa: CATSRDMVDGNTF

v_call: TRBV5-1
j_call: TRBJ2-5
d_call: .
clone_size: .
cdr3_nt: TGCGCCAGCAGCTTGATGTCTGGTCAAGAGACCCAGTACTTC
cdr3_aa: CASSLMSGQETQYF

v_call: TRBV3-1
j_call: TRBJ1-2
d_call: .
clone_size: few
cdr3_nt: TGTGCCAGCAGCTCGCTCGCGGTTTTTAACTATGGCTACACCTTC
cdr3_aa: CASSSLAVFNYGYTF

v_call: TRBV6-1
j_call: TRBJ2-7
d_call: .
clone_size: .
cdr3_nt: TGTGCCAGCCTTGGGGGGCAGACCGATATATACGAGCAGTACTTC
cdr3_aa: CASLGGQTDIYEQYF

v_call: TRBV5-6
j_call: TRBJ2-5
d_call: .
clone_size: few
cdr3_nt: TGTGCCAGCAGCGACGAGACTAGAGGGCTTGGGGTACAAGAGACCCAGTACTTC
cdr3_aa: CASSDETRGLGVQETQYF

v_call: TRBV30
j_call: TRBJ2-1
d_call: TRBD2
clone_size: few
cdr3_nt: TGTGCCTGCATAGCGGGAGTATCCTACAATGAGCAGTTCTTC
cdr3_aa: CACIAGVSYNEQFF

v_call: TRBV6-2/TRBV6-3
j_call: TRBJ2-2
d_call: .
clone_size: .
cdr3_nt: TGTGCCAGCAGCGTCCCTTTAGTCACCGGGGAGCTGTTTTTT
cdr3_aa: CASSVPLVTGELFF

v_call: TRBV28
j_call: TRBJ2-3
d_call: TRBD2
clone_size: .
cdr3_nt: TGTGCCAGCAGGGACCGGGGGGGTTCAGATACGCAGTATTTT
cdr3_aa: CASRDRGGSDTQYF

v_call: TRBV30
j_call: TRBJ2-2
d_call: .
clone_size: few
cdr3_nt: TGTGCCTGGAGTAACAACCCTTGGAACACCGGGGAGCTGTTTTTT
cdr3_aa: CAWSNNPWNTGELFF

v_call: TRBV29-1
j_call: TRBJ2-7
d_call: .
clone_size: .
cdr3_nt: TGCAGCGTTGAAGCGGCAGGGGGGTACGAGCAGTACTTC
cdr3_aa: CSVEAAGGYEQYF

v_call: TRBV6-2/TRBV6-3
j_call: TRBJ1-1
d_call: TRBD1
clone_size: .
cdr3_nt: TGTGCCAGCAGACCCAGGGACAGAGTGAACACTGAAGCTTTCTTT
cdr3_aa: CASRPRDRVNTEAFF

v_call: TRBV29-1
j_call: TRBJ1-1
d_call: .
clone_size: few
cdr3_nt: TGCAGCGTTGAATCACAGAACACTGAAGCTTTCTTT
cdr3_aa: CSVESQNTEAFF

v_call: TRBV20-1
j_call: TRBJ2-5
d_call: TRBD2
clone_size: few
cdr3_nt: TGCAGTGCTAGAGACGGGACTAGTCGAACCCTGGGGCTAAGGGAGACCCAGTACTTC
cdr3_aa: CSARDGTSRTLGLRETQYF

v_call: TRBV25-1
j_call: TRBJ2-7
d_call: .
clone_size: few
cdr3_nt: TGTGCCAGCGGGACGCTCGAGCAGTACTTC
cdr3_aa: CASGTLEQYF

v_call: TRBV7-9
j_call: TRBJ1-1
d_call: .
clone_size: few
cdr3_nt: TGTGCCAGCAGCTATCGGGACACTGAAGCTTTCTTT
cdr3_aa: CASSYRDTEAFF

v_call: TRBV4-1
j_call: TRBJ2-1
d_call: TRBD1
clone_size: few
cdr3_nt: TGCGCCAGCAGCCAATGGGACAGGACAAATGAGCAGTTCTTC
cdr3_aa: CASSQWDRTNEQFF

v_call: TRBV20-1
j_call: TRBJ1-2
d_call: .
clone_size: many
cdr3_nt: TGCAGTGCCTTCAGGAGATCTAACTATGGCTACACCTTC
cdr3_aa: CSAFRRSNYGYTF

v_call: TRBV7-9
j_call: TRBJ2-2
d_call: .
clone_size: many
cdr3_nt: TGTGCCAGCAGCTTCGACCTTGTTCTAACCGGGGAGCTGTTTTTT
cdr3_aa: CASSFDLVLTGELFF

v_call: TRBV21-1
j_call: TRBJ1-1
d_call: .
clone_size: .
cdr3_nt: TGTGCCAGCAGCAATTACCCAACAGGGACGAAGGGGAGCACTGAAGCTTTCTTT
cdr3_aa: CASSNYPTGTKGSTEAFF

v_call: TRBV6-1
j_call: TRBJ2-2
d_call: TRBD2
clone_size: .
cdr3_nt: TGTGCCAGCAGGCTAGCGGGAGGGCCCGTGAACACCGGGGAGCTGTTTTTT
cdr3_aa: CASRLAGGPVNTGELFF

v_call: TRBV25-1
j_call: TRBJ2-3
d_call: TRBD1
clone_size: few
cdr3_nt: TGTGCCAGCAGGGGGATCGGTCAGGGGGTCGAAGATACGCAGTATTTT
cdr3_aa: CASRGIGQGVEDTQYF

v_call: TRBV3-1
j_call: TRBJ2-2
d_call: .
clone_size: .
cdr3_nt: TGTGCCAGCAGCCAAGTTTACGGATCCGGGGAGCTGTTTTTT
cdr3_aa: CASSQVYGSGELFF

v_call: TRBV12-3/TRBV12-4
j_call: TRBJ2-1
d_call: TRBD2
clone_size: .
cdr3_nt: TGTGCCAGCAGTTGGACTAGCGGGAATGAGCAGTTCTTC
cdr3_aa: CASSWTSGNEQFF

v_call: TRBV2
j_call: TRBJ1-1
d_call: .
clone_size: .
cdr3_nt: TGTGCCAGCACTCCGAGCCGAGCCCGGATGAACACTGAAGCTTTCTTT
cdr3_aa: CASTPSRARMNTEAFF

v_call: TRBV6-1
j_call: TRBJ2-7
d_call: .
clone_size: .
cdr3_nt: TGTGCCACCGATTCAAGCTCCTACGTGCAGTACTTC
cdr3_aa: CATDSSSYVQYF

v_call: TRBV25-1
j_call: TRBJ2-5
d_call: TRBD2
clone_size: few
cdr3_nt: TGTGCCAGCAGTGAATCATGGGGGGGGGGACAAGAGACCCAGTACTTC
cdr3_aa: CASSESWGGGQETQYF

v_call: TRBV5-4
j_call: TRBJ2-3
d_call: TRBD2
clone_size: few
cdr3_nt: TGTGCCAGCAGCTCCTCGACTAGCTGGGTTGGCACAGATACGCAGTATTTT
cdr3_aa: CASSSSTSWVGTDTQYF

v_call: TRBV10-3
j_call: TRBJ2-5
d_call: .
clone_size: few
cdr3_nt: TGTGCCAGCACGGGACGGACCCAAGAGACCCAGTACTTC
cdr3_aa: CASTGRTQETQYF